The rows below give T cell receptor beta chains drawn from one sample of a study of cytomegalovirus exposure and HLA in healthy donors. Using immunoSEQ multiplex PCR, the repertoire was profiled, and TCRdb retains in-frame clones only, with some absent. Of roughly 100,000 clones in the sample, about 80% were seen once. Input material: PBMCs. These receptors were obtained from a woman between 40 and 50 years old in good health and CMV-seronegative. The CDR3 runs from the conserved cysteine through the conserved F or W. Fields, in order: V gene, clone size, J gene, D gene, CDR3 protein, CDR3 DNA. A D gene is named only where the DNA matches it firmly. Some rows have no size entry. The others give once, few or many, or a class for an expanded clone.

TRBV4-1,once,TRBJ1-1,-,CASSQDEGGYTEAFF,TGCGCCAGCAGCCAAGATGAGGGGGGGTACACTGAAGCTTTCTTT
TRBV12-2,-,TRBJ2-7,-,CASRTRDRVSSYEQYF,TGTGCAAGTCGCACCCGGGACAGGGTTTCCTCCTACGAGCAGTACTTC
TRBV4-3,-,TRBJ2-7,-,CASSRGSMTASYEQYF,TGCGCCAGCAGCCGGGGTTCCATGACAGCCTCCTACGAGCAGTACTTC
TRBV6-4,-,TRBJ2-1,-,CASSDDGGNEQFF,TGTGCCAGCAGTGACGATGGCGGCAATGAGCAGTTCTTC
TRBV7-2,-,TRBJ1-6,-,CASSSPSGVSYNSPLHF,TGTGCCAGCAGTTCCCCCAGCGGGGTATCCTATAATTCACCCCTCCACTTT
TRBV4-3,-,TRBJ1-1,-,CASSEGRNTEAFF,TGCGCCAGCAGCGAAGGGAGGAACACTGAAGCTTTCTTT
TRBV2,-,TRBJ1-1,-,CASSGGRPTEAFF,TGTGCCAGCAGTGGCGGCCGGCCCACTGAAGCTTTCTTT
TRBV7-2,few,TRBJ2-5,TRBD2,CASSLTVGSGGTQYF,TGTGCCAGCAGCTTAACCGTCGGGAGCGGGGGGACCCAGTACTTC
TRBV18,-,TRBJ1-6,-,CASSPRGRAAGNSPLHF,TGTGCCAGCTCACCACGGGGGAGGGCCGCGGGTAATTCACCCCTCCACTTT
TRBV7-9,-,TRBJ2-3,TRBD2,CSSSYGLAASDTQYF,TGTTCCAGCAGCTACGGACTAGCAGCCAGCGATACGCAGTATTTT
TRBV5-1,-,TRBJ2-4,TRBD1,CASRTGTGGDIQYF,TGCGCCAGCAGGACCGGGACAGGGGGGGACATTCAGTACTTC
TRBV7-2,once,TRBJ2-2,TRBD1,CASSPDRVVAGELFF,TGTGCCAGCAGCCCGGACAGGGTCGTGGCCGGGGAGCTGTTTTTT
TRBV25-1,few,TRBJ1-4,-,CASSPRGGGEKLFF,TGTGCCAGCAGTCCAAGGGGGGGAGGTGAAAAACTGTTTTTT
TRBV28,-,TRBJ2-7,TRBD2,CASSLNLAGYEQYF,TGTGCCAGCAGTTTAAACCTAGCGGGCTACGAGCAGTACTTC
TRBV7-2,-,TRBJ2-7,TRBD2,CASSSLQSGSSLNEQYF,TGTGCCAGCAGCTCCCTCCAAAGCGGGAGTTCCTTGAACGAGCAGTACTTC
TRBV19,-,TRBJ1-1,-,CASSPYRVGPEAFF,TGTGCCAGTAGTCCCTACAGGGTTGGGCCTGAAGCTTTCTTT
TRBV27,-,TRBJ2-5,-,CASRGHLLQETQYF,TGTGCCAGCAGGGGACACCTACTCCAAGAGACCCAGTACTTC
TRBV6-5,-,TRBJ1-2,-,CASRHTGTYGYTF,TGTGCCAGCAGACACACAGGGACCTATGGCTACACCTTC
TRBV29-1,-,TRBJ1-1,TRBD1,CSVLRGLNTEAFF,TGCAGCGTTCTTAGGGGGCTGAACACTGAAGCTTTCTTT
TRBV18,once,TRBJ1-2,-,CASSLTQGANYGYTF,TGTGCCAGCTCACTGACACAGGGAGCAAACTATGGCTACACCTTC
TRBV19,few,TRBJ1-6,-,CASSIDHPGNSPLHF,TGTGCCAGTAGTATAGATCATCCGGGTAATTCACCCCTCCACTTT
TRBV11-3,-,TRBJ2-1,TRBD2,CASSLNGGEGPFYEQFF,TGTGCCAGCAGCTTGAACGGGGGGGAGGGCCCTTTCTATGAGCAGTTCTTC
TRBV7-2,few,TRBJ1-1,TRBD1,CASSLATGHTEAFF,TGTGCCAGCAGCTTGGCGACAGGGCACACTGAAGCTTTCTTT
TRBV2,once,TRBJ2-7,TRBD2,CASSVILAGGSSYEQYF,TGTGCCAGCAGTGTCATCCTAGCGGGAGGGAGCTCCTACGAGCAGTACTTC
TRBV18,few,TRBJ2-6,-,CASSPSSSGANVLTF,TGTGCCAGCTCACCCTCCAGCTCTGGGGCCAACGTCCTGACTTTC
TRBV15,-,TRBJ1-5,-,CATSGLETGQPQHF,TGTGCCACCAGCGGGCTTGAAACGGGGCAGCCCCAGCATTTT
TRBV18,-,TRBJ1-1,TRBD1,CASSVDRGGFTEAFF,TGTGCCAGCTCAGTCGACAGGGGGGGCTTCACTGAAGCTTTCTTT
TRBV2,-,TRBJ1-1,-,CASRDRPNTEAFF,TGTGCCAGCAGGGACAGACCAAACACTGAAGCTTTCTTT
TRBV28,-,TRBJ2-3,-,CASLAPSTDTQYF,TGTGCCAGTCTAGCGCCTAGCACAGATACGCAGTATTTT
TRBV27,-,TRBJ1-1,-,CASSPTPGNTEAFF,TGTGCCAGCAGTCCCACTCCAGGGAACACTGAAGCTTTCTTT
TRBV10-2,-,TRBJ2-7,TRBD1,CASSPGQRIYEQYF,TGCGCCAGCAGTCCGGGACAGAGAATCTACGAGCAGTACTTC
TRBV6-5,-,TRBJ2-7,TRBD1,CASSQTGGSYDEQYF,TGTGCCAGCAGCCAGACAGGGGGCTCGTACGACGAGCAGTACTTC
TRBV9,-,TRBJ1-1,-,CASGESISEAFF,TGTGCCAGCGGGGAGAGTATATCTGAAGCTTTCTTT
TRBV5-4,-,TRBJ2-3,-,CASSSVSTDTQYF,TGTGCCAGCAGCTCCGTCAGCACAGATACGCAGTATTTT
TRBV6-1,-,TRBJ2-5,-,CASNPRRVQETQYF,TGTGCCAGCAACCCCCGGCGGGTTCAAGAGACCCAGTACTTC
TRBV7-9,-,TRBJ2-7,-,CSSSLRGTRALYEQYF,TGTTCCAGCAGCTTACGGGGTACACGGGCCCTTTACGAGCAGTACTTC
TRBV2,-,TRBJ2-2,TRBD1,CASSIETGGVGGELFF,TGTGCCAGCAGTATTGAGACAGGGGGCGTTGGCGGGGAGCTGTTTTTT
TRBV19,few,TRBJ2-7,-,CATAKIEIGTYEQYF,TGTGCCACCGCCAAAATCGAAATCGGGACCTACGAGCAGTACTTC
TRBV28,-,TRBJ2-5,TRBD1,CASNAGGEETQYF,TGTGCCAGCAATGCAGGGGGTGAGGAGACCCAGTACTTC
TRBV28,-,TRBJ2-1,-,CASSLGGAGINEQFF,TGTGCCAGCTCCCTGGGAGGCGCGGGGATAAATGAGCAGTTCTTC
TRBV7-8,-,TRBJ2-7,TRBD1,CASSLAYRGGEQYF,TGTGCCAGCAGCTTAGCGTACAGGGGTGGCGAGCAGTACTTC
TRBV27,-,TRBJ2-1,TRBD2,CASSLRGAGFNEQFF,TGTGCCAGCAGTTTGCGGGGGGCCGGGTTCAATGAGCAGTTCTTC
TRBV19,-,TRBJ2-3,TRBD2,CASSMRLAGGSTDTQYF,TGTGCCAGTAGTATGCGACTAGCGGGGGGTAGCACAGATACGCAGTATTTT
TRBV9,-,TRBJ2-3,-,CASSALFGSRSADTQYF,TGTGCCAGCAGCGCCCTATTTGGGAGCCGTAGCGCAGATACGCAGTATTTT
TRBV19,-,TRBJ1-2,-,CASSIGPGSDLDYGYTF,TGTGCCAGTAGTATAGGCCCGGGGTCGGATCTGGACTATGGCTACACCTTC
TRBV4-3,-,TRBJ2-1,-,CASSQVGDSSNEQFF,TGCGCCAGCAGCCAAGTAGGAGATAGCAGCAATGAGCAGTTCTTC
TRBV5-6,-,TRBJ1-2,-,CASGRRRQGIPNYGYTF,TGTGCCAGCGGCCGACGGCGGCAGGGTATCCCAAACTATGGCTACACCTTC
TRBV4-1,-,TRBJ2-3,TRBD1,CASSQEIQGEDTQYF,TGCGCCAGCAGCCAAGAAATACAGGGGGAAGATACGCAGTATTTT
TRBV20-1,-,TRBJ2-7,-,CSARARAEYF,TGCAGTGCTAGAGCCCGTGCAGAGTACTTC
TRBV29-1,-,TRBJ1-3,TRBD1,CSVAQGAVAGNTIYF,TGCAGCGTCGCCCAGGGGGCGGTAGCTGGAAACACCATATATTTT
TRBV10-3,once,TRBJ1-2,-,CAISESTGEGALGYTF,TGTGCCATCAGTGAGTCGACGGGGGAAGGGGCCTTAGGCTACACCTTC
TRBV5-3,-,TRBJ2-7,TRBD2,CARSLGREAAYEQYF,TGTGCCAGAAGCTTGGGACGGGAGGCGGCCTACGAGCAGTACTTC